This T cell receptor beta chain came from a study of cytomegalovirus exposure and HLA in healthy donors. The CDR3 extends over 15 amino acids. Germline V gives CDR1 MDHEN, CDR2 SYDVKM. The V gene end was trimmed by 6 bases and the J gene end by 7 bases; junction bases not matched to a gene: 13. A multiplex PCR was run with 60 Vbeta primers and 13 Jbeta primers. The data were produced by immunoSEQ multiplex PCR, yet TCRdb's version contains in-frame clones alone and is incomplete. Counted here are about 120,000 clones, about 72% occurring once; the ten biggest clones make up 4.9%. The chain links TRBV28 to TRBJ1-1; 8 nucleotides align to TRBD1. Sequenced input: PBMCs. This clonotype was obtained from a man aged 50 or older in good health and CMV-seropositive. The CDR3 sequence is CASRVFVTGVDEAFF. As DNA, the CDR3 is TGTGCCAGCAGAGTCTTTGTGACAGGGGTTGATGAAGCTTTCTTT.